The source of this T cell receptor (beta chain) is a study of blood T cell repertoires in COVID-19. Whole-study context: From the United States, Italy and Spain came samples of acute and convalescent COVID-19. PBMCs, B-cell-depleted T cells, or T cells provided the cDNA or gDNA that made up the material.

Original processing methods: Reference gene primer amplification yielded estimated nucleated cell counts. Sequencing was performed with immunoSEQ multiplex PCR; in TCRdb, only in-frame clones are kept and a portion is missing. The V and J calls and clone size are taken from that table; D and trimming were inferred from the DNA. Of about 71,000 clones listed, more than 70% are singletons. The CDR3 consists of 16 residues. J gave up 2 bases and V 5 bases, and 5 bases lay outside the gene matches. Germline CDR1 reads KGHDR; CDR2 reads SFDVKD. The sample consisted of peripheral blood. The origin of this receptor is a man in his forties or fifties with active COVID-19. The V gene is TRBV24-1, the J gene TRBJ2-1; 10 bases map to TRBD1. The CDR3 loop is CATSVAGQGTYNEQFF. The CDR3, as DNA: TGTGCCACCAGTGTTGCGGGACAGGGGACCTACAATGAGCAGTTCTTC.